The 9 T cell receptor beta chains in this list originate from one sample, sequenced in a study of T cell changes during pregnancy in multiple sclerosis. TCRdb keeps only in-frame clones here, not all; method: immunoSEQ multiplex PCR. The sample includes around 70,000 clones, around 90% of them seen just once. Material: CD4+ T cells from peripheral blood mononuclear cells, obtained after pregnancy. These receptors were collected from a female donor with multiple sclerosis, enrolled in a pregnancy study.

This clone showed up just once. The V and J genes are TRBV5-6 and TRBJ2-1, with 9 bases identical to TRBD2. The CDR3 consists of 17 residues. CDR1 and CDR2 (germline): SGHDT, YYEEEE. J was trimmed by 4 bases and V by 4 bases; bases with no gene match: 12. The CDR3 loop reads CASSPSISGSFYNEQFF. The CDR3 coding sequence is TGTGCCAGCAGCCCGAGCATTAGCGGGAGCTTTTACAATGAGCAGTTCTTC.

The table lists this clone with a count of one. The V gene is TRBV2, the J gene TRBJ1-1; TRBD1 is a possible D gene (6 bases). This CDR3 is 13 amino acids long. From germline, CDR1 is SNHLY and CDR2 FYNNEI. The germline V and J ends were trimmed by 6 bases and 8 bases, with 16 bases remaining between them. The CDR3 coding sequence is TGTGCCAGCAGGGGGGCAGGGGTGTACGAAGCTTTCTTT. This codes for CASRGAGVYEAFF.

The chain has TRBV9 and TRBJ2-5; perhaps TRBD1 as D (5 bases). The V end was cut by 0 bases, the J end by 5 bases, with 11 bases between. The CDR3 has 14 amino acids. Per the germline V gene, CDR1 is SGDLS and CDR2 is YYNGEE. CDR3 DNA: TGTGCCAGCAGCGTAGGTCAGGGCCTTGAGACCCAGTACTTC. Protein product: CASSVGQGLETQYF.

The genes are TRBV7-6 and TRBJ1-2; D is unresolved. The CDR3 totals 12 residues. Trimming left V 5 bases short and J 1 base short, with 5 bases between. Germline CDR1 and CDR2: SGHVS and FNYEAQ. Here the CDR3 reads CASSLYNYGYTF. The DNA of the CDR3 is TGTGCCAGCAGCCTGTATAACTATGGCTACACCTTC. The variable domain in full, completed from reference TRBV7-6 and TRBJ1-2, reads GAGVSQSPRYKVTKRGQDVALRCDPISGHVSLYWYRQALGQGPEFLTYFNYEAQQDKSGLPNDRFSAERPEGSISTLTIQRTEQRDSAMYRCASSLYNYGYTFGSGTRLTVV.

The CDR3 sequence is CASSESQGDEQFF. In DNA, the CDR3 is TGCGCCAGCAGTGAATCTCAGGGGGATGAGCAGTTCTTC. The rearrangement uses TRBV10-1 and TRBJ2-1; TRBD1 matches at 7 bases. Germline V gene sequence: CDR1 WNHNN, CDR2 SYGVQD (reference sequence). V lost 3 bases to trimming and J lost 8 bases; unmatched junction nucleotides: 4. CDR3 size: 13 residues.

CDR3 protein: CASSVGDWNNEQFF. In DNA, the CDR3 is TGTGCCAGCAGCGTAGGGGACTGGAACAATGAGCAGTTCTTC. The chain combines TRBV9 with TRBJ2-1; weak D call: TRBD2 (6 bases). There are 14 residues in the CDR3. Per germline, CDR1 SGDLS and CDR2 YYNGEE. V was pared by 0 bases and J by 5 bases, with 9 bases between.

The V gene is TRBV6-6, the J gene TRBJ1-6; D not certain. The V end was cut by 0 bases, the J end by 7 bases, with 4 bases between. Germline lookup yields CDR1 MNHNY and CDR2 SVGAGI (reference sequence). CDR3 length equals 13 residues. CDR3 sequence: CASSYSENSPLHF. The CDR3 DNA follows: TGTGCCAGCAGTTACTCTGAGAATTCACCCCTCCACTTT.

In regard to this clone: One end of the junction fails to match germline, which may point to a read error. This chain joins TRBV7-9 and TRBJ2-3, with 11 positions matching TRBD2. The germline V gene has CDR1 SEHNR and CDR2 FQNEAQ (reference sequence). The CDR3 has 16 residues. The CDR3 sequence is CASNLGSGGASDTQYF. CDR3 sequence (DNA): TGTGCCAGCAACTTAGGTAGCGGGGGGGCCTCAGATACGCAGTATTTT.

The chain is built from TRBV5-8 and TRBJ2-1; D call uncertain. Germline values: CDR1 SGHTS, CDR2 YDEGEE. The CDR3 is made up of 15 amino acids. V was cut by 1 base and J by 0 bases, with 8 bases left in between. CDR3 in amino acids: CASSLNVLSYNEQFF. CDR3 nucleotide sequence: TGTGCCAGCAGCTTGAATGTCCTCTCCTACAATGAGCAGTTCTTC.